This T cell receptor beta chain came from a study of blood T cells in healthy people across ages. About this clonotype itself: Its antigen is not identified.

Donation came from healthy Caucasian individuals in Russia who were aged roughly 6 to 95. Each donor gave 9 to 10 milliliters of peripheral blood. The V end was cut by 0 bases, the J end by 8 bases, with 13 bases between. The CDR3 covers 13 residues. The V gene's germline CDR1 is SQVTM and CDR2 ANQGSEA. Notes on the study in general: Estimates drawn from one million T cells were deemed to understate diversity. Long-lived and aged donors differed, with more naive CD4+ cells and higher diversity in the long-lived.

Alongside a J-beta primer mix, a sample-barcoded 5' primer served in a second PCR lasting 7 to 11 cycles. TCRdb itself ran the 5' RACE reads through MiXCR, one entry per CDR3 protein. The data show 550,000 to 600,000 distinct CDR3 sequences, roughly 28% seen once. The chain links TRBV29-1 to TRBJ1-2; D perhaps matches TRBD1 (5 bases). The sequence was collected from an older woman in good health. The sample taken for sequencing was blood. The DNA of the CDR3 is TGCAGCGTTGAAGATCGGTGGGGGGAAGGCTACACCTTC. As protein: CSVEDRWGEGYTF.